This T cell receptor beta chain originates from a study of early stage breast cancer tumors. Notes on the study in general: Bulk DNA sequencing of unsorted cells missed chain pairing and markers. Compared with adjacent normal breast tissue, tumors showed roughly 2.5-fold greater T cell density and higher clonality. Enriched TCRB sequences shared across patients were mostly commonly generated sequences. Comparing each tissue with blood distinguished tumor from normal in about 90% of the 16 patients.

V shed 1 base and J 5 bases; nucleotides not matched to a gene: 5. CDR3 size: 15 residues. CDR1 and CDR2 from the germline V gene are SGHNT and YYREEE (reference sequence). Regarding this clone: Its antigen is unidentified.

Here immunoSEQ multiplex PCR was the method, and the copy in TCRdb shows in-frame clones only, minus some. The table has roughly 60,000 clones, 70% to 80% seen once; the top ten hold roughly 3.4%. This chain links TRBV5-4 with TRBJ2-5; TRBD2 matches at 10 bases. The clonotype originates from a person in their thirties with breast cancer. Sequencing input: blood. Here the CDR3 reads CASSLSSGSGETQYF. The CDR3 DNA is TGTGCCAGCAGCTTGTCTAGCGGGAGCGGGGAGACCCAGTACTTC.